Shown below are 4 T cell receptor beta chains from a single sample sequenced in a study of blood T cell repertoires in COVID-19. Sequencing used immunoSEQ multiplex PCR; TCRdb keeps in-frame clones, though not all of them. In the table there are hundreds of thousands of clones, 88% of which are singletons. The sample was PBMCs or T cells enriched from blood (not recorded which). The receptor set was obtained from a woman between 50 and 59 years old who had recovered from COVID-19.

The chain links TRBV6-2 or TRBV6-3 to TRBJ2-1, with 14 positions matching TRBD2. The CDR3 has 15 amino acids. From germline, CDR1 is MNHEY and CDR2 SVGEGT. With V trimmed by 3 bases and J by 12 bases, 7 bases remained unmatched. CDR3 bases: TGTGCCAGCAGTTATGGACTAGCGGGAGGCCTTGGGCAGTTCTTC. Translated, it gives CASSYGLAGGLGQFF.

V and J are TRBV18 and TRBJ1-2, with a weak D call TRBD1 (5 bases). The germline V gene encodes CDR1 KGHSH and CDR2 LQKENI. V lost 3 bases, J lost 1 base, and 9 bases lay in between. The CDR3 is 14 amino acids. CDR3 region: CASSPAGRNYGYTF. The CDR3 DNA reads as TGTGCCAGCTCACCGGCAGGGCGTAACTATGGCTACACCTTC.

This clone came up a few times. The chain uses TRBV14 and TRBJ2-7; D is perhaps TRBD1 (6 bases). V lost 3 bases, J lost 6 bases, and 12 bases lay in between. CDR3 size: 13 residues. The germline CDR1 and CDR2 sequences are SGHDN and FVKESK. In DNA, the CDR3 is TGTGCCAGCAGCCAGGGGACACTTACCGAGCAGTACTTC. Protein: CASSQGTLTEQYF. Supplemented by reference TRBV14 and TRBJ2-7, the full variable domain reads EAGVTQFPSHSVIEKGQTVTLRCDPISGHDNLYWYRRVMGKEIKFLLHFVKESKQDESGMPNNRFLAERTGGTYSTLKVQPAELEDSGVYFCASSQGTLTEQYFGPGTRLTVT.

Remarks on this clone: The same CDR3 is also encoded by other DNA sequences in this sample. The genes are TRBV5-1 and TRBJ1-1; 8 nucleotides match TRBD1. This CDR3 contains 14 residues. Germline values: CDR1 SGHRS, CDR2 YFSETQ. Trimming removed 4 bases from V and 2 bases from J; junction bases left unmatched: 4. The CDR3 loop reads CASSEQGGNTEAFF. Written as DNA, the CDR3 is TGCGCCAGCAGCGAACAGGGGGGCAACACTGAAGCTTTCTTT.